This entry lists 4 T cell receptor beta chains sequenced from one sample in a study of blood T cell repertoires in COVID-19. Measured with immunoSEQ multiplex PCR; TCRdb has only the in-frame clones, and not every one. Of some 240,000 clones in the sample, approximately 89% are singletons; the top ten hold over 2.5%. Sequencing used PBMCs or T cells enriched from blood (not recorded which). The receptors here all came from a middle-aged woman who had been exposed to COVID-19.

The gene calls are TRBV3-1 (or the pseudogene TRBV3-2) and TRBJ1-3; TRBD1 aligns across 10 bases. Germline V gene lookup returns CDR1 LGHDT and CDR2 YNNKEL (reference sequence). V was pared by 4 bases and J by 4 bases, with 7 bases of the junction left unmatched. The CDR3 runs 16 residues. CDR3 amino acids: CASSPRDRGSGNTIYF. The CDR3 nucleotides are TGTGCCAGCAGCCCGAGGGACAGGGGTTCGGGAAACACCATATATTTT.

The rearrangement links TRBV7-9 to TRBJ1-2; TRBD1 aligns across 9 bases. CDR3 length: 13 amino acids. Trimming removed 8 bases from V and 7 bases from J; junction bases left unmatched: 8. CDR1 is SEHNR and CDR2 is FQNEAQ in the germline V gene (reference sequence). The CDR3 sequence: CASGPGTGSGYTF. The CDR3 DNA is TGTGCCAGCGGTCCCGGGACAGGGAGTGGCTACACCTTC. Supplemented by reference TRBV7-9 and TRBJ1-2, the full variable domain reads DTGVSQNPRHKITKRGQNVTFRCDPISEHNRLYWYRQTLGQGPEFLTYFQNEAQLEKSRLLSDRFSAERPKGSFSTLEIQRTEQGDSAMYLCASGPGTGSGYTFGSGTRLTVV.

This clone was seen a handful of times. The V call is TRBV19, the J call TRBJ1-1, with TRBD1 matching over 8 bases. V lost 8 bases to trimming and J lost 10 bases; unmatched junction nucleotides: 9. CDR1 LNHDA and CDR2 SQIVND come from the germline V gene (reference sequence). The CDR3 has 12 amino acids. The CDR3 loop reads CASAGQGRIAFF. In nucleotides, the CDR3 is TGTGCCAGTGCCGGACAGGGACGGATAGCTTTCTTT.

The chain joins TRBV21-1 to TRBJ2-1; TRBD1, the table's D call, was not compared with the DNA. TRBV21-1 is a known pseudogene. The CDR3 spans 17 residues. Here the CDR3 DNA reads TGTGCCAGCAGCACCGAACTCAGGGGTTTATCCTACAATGAGCAGTTCTTC. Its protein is CASSTELRGLSYNEQFF.